This T cell receptor beta chain derives from a study of blood T cells in healthy people across ages. Across the whole study: About one barcoded beta molecule per two T cells came from capture by template switching.

The study isolated at least 7 million PBMCs from each sample. General study results and limits: Correlation between TCR beta diversity and naive T cell percentage was strong.

A sample-barcoded 5' primer and a J-beta primer mix were used in a second PCR of about 7 to 11 cycles. A tag from a template-switch adaptor with 12 random nucleotides marked each cDNA molecule. One entry per CDR3 protein results from TCRdb running MiXCR on the 5' RACE reads. The sample lists about 1.8 million distinct CDR3 sequences; roughly 50% were seen once. The CDR3 is 16 residues long. Unmatched junction bases numbered 12, after V lost 9 bases and J lost 1 base. Looked up from germline, CDR1 is SGHDT and CDR2 is YYEEEE. The count of this clonotype is one. Its antigen remains unidentified. V and J are TRBV5-6 and TRBJ2-3; 9 bases map to TRBD2. Input material: blood. The sequence derives from a woman aged 40 to 50 in good health. Written as DNA, the CDR3 is TGTGCCACGGGGCTAGCGGGGCGTCTCGGCACAGATACGCAGTATTTT. Translation gives CATGLAGRLGTDTQYF.